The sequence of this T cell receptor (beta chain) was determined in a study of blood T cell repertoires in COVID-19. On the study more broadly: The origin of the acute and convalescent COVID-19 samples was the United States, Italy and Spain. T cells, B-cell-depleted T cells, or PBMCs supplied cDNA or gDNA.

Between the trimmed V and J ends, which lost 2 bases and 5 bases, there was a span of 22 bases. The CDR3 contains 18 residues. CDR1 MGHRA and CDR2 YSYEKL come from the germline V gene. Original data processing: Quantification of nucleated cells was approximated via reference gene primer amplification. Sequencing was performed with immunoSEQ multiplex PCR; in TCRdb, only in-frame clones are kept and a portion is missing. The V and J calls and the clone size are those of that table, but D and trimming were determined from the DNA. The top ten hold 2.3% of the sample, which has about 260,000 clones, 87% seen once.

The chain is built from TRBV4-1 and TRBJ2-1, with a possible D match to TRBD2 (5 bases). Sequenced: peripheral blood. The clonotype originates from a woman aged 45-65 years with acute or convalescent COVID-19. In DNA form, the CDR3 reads TGCGCCAGCAGCCAACCCCTCTCAAAAACCCTAGCTCACAATGAGCAGTTCTTC. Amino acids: CASSQPLSKTLAHNEQFF.